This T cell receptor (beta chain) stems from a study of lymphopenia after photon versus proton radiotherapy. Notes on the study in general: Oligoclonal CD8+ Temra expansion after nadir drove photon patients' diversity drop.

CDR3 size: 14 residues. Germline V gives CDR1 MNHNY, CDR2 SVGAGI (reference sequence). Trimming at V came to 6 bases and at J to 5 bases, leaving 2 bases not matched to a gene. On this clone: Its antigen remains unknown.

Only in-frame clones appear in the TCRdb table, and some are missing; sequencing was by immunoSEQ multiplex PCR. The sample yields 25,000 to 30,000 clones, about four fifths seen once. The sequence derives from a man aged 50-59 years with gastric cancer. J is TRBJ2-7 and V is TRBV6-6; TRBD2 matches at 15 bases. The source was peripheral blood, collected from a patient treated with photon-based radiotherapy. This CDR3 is CASRGTSGGNEQYF. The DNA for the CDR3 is TGTGCCAGCAGAGGGACTAGCGGGGGGAACGAGCAGTACTTC.